These 17 T cell receptor beta chains share one sample of origin, sequenced in a study of control samples from healthy donors and cancer patients (TCRdb year 2020). The library was prepared using the immunoSEQ multiplex PCR assay. TCRdb's version of the immuneACCESS table is confined to in-frame rearrangements and falls short of the full clone set. An unresolved V gene accounts for under half of the shortfall where checked; the remainder is of unknown origin. The sample records around 130,000 clones, under 95% of which are singletons. The top ten constitute roughly 1.7% of the sample. The sample consisted of PBMCs. The source is a man aged 45-65 years with head and neck cancer.

This chain connects TRBV30 to TRBJ2-1, with D unclear. V was shortened by 1 base and J by 9 bases, with 7 bases between the two germline ends. Germline loops: CDR1 GTSNPN, CDR2 SVGIG (reference sequence). The CDR3 length is 11 residues. In DNA, the CDR3 is TGTGCCTGGAGTGCAGAGCGTGAGCAGTTCTTC. The encoded protein is CAWSAEREQFF. The full variable domain, rest sourced from reference TRBV30 and TRBJ2-1, is SQTIHQWPATLVQPVGSPLSLECTVEGTSNPNLYWYRQAAGRGLQLLFYSVGIGQISSEVPQNLSASRPQDRQFILSSKKLLLSDSGFYLCAWSAEREQFFGPGTRLTVL.

The chain recombines TRBV15 with TRBJ1-2; tentatively, D is TRBD1 (5 bases). Trimming took off 0 bases at V and 6 bases at J, with 17 bases between the two ends. The CDR3 is made up of 16 amino acids. Germline lookup yields CDR1 LNHNV and CDR2 YYDKDF (reference sequence). In nucleotides, the CDR3 is TGTGCCACCAGCAGAGATTGGGGGACCTCGGTAAATGGCTACACCTTC. Translation: CATSRDWGTSVNGYTF.

This chain joins TRBV7-2 and TRBJ2-7; no clear D gene. Germline V gene sequence: CDR1 SGHTA, CDR2 FQGNSA. Trimming stripped 6 bases from V and 3 bases from J, with 12 bases between. This CDR3 spans 13 amino acids. The CDR3 bases are TGTGCCAGCAGAGGAACTAATTTCTACGAGCAGTACTTC. It encodes CASRGTNFYEQYF.

This chain uses TRBV2 with TRBJ1-6, with 10 nucleotides matching TRBD1. Per germline, CDR1 SNHLY and CDR2 FYNNEI. The CDR3 sequence is 16 residues long. V lost 4 bases, J lost 7 bases, and 7 bases stayed unmatched. In DNA form, the CDR3 reads TGTGCCAGCAGTGGGTCGAGGGGACAGGGGAATTCACCCCTCCACTTT. Encoded protein: CASSGSRGQGNSPLHF.

This rearrangement joins TRBV7-9 to TRBJ2-2; D is undetermined. CDR3 length equals 14 residues. CDR1 and CDR2 (germline): SEHNR, FQNEAQ (reference sequence). V lost 5 bases to trimming and J lost 4 bases, with 11 bases between them. The CDR3 loop is CASSKDVTTGELFF. DNA for the CDR3: TGTGCCAGCAGCAAAGACGTAACCACCGGGGAGCTGTTTTTT.

V gene TRBV18 combines with J gene TRBJ2-1, with D unresolved. Germline values: CDR1 KGHSH, CDR2 LQKENI. The CDR3 has 12 amino acids. Trimming removed 6 bases at V and 9 bases at J, with 12 bases between. The CDR3 sequence is CASSYSLGEQFF. In DNA form, the CDR3 reads TGTGCCAGCTCCTACAGCCTGGGTGAGCAGTTCTTC.

This chain links TRBV6-5 with TRBJ1-1; D is uncertain. CDR3 size: 13 residues. The V gene's germline CDR1 is MNHEY and CDR2 SVGAGI. Deletions cut 6 bases from V and 4 bases from J, with 12 bases between. CDR3 nucleotides: TGTGCCAGCAGGGCTAGGGTGGGCACTGAAGCTTTCTTT. This sequence encodes CASRARVGTEAFF.

This clone was observed a single time. The gene calls are TRBV7-2 and TRBJ2-5; D is unclear. Germline CDR1 reads SGHTA; CDR2 reads FQGNSA. This CDR3 spans 13 amino acids. Trimming removed 6 bases from V and 4 bases from J, with 12 bases in between. DNA of the CDR3: TGTGCCAGCAGTTTAAGACTTCTAGAGACCCAGTACTTC. Its translation: CASSLRLLETQYF.

This rearrangement joins TRBV4-2 to TRBJ2-2; TRBD1 aligns across 7 bases. The CDR3 has 17 residues. Germline V gene data show CDR1 as LGHNA and CDR2 as YNFKEQ. Trimming cost V 0 bases and J 0 bases; bases outside gene matches: 4. The CDR3 DNA sequence: TGTGCCAGCAGCCAAGAACCCGGGACAGCGAACACCGGGGAGCTGTTTTTT. Translated: CASSQEPGTANTGELFF.

In this sample, this clone turned up once. The genes are TRBV27 and TRBJ2-7, with D perhaps TRBD1 (7 bases). The germline V gene encodes CDR1 MNHEY and CDR2 SMNVEV (reference sequence). V lost 5 bases and J lost 3, with 14 bases in between. The CDR3 is 14 amino acids. The CDR3 region has the DNA TGTGCCAGCAGTCCGAACAGGGGAGGCTACGAGCAGTACTTC. It is translated as CASSPNRGGYEQYF.

This chain uses TRBV2 with TRBJ2-5; 13 positions agree with TRBD2. The germline gives CDR1 SNHLY, CDR2 FYNNEI. This CDR3 has 15 residues. Trimming cost V 4 bases and J 4 bases; bases outside gene matches: 3. CDR3 bases: TGTGCCAGCAGTGGGACTAGCGGGGGAAGAGAGACCCAGTACTTC. Its translation: CASSGTSGGRETQYF.

This chain links TRBV27 with TRBJ2-7; 10 nucleotides match TRBD2. From germline, CDR1 is MNHEY and CDR2 SMNVEV (reference sequence). CDR3 length: 16 residues. V lost 5 bases and J lost 6; bases outside the gene matches: 13. Written as DNA, the CDR3 is TGTGCCAGCAGTCCCTTTCGGACTAGCGGAACTGGCGAGCAGTACTTC. It codes for CASSPFRTSGTGEQYF.

The CDR3 loop is CASSYSIQGNTEAFF. In DNA form, the CDR3 reads TGTGCCAGCAGTTACTCGATACAGGGGAACACTGAAGCTTTCTTT. The V call is TRBV6-5, the J call TRBJ1-1; TRBD1 is a possible D gene (6 bases). Deletions cut 0 bases from V and 1 base from J, with 9 bases between. Per germline, CDR1 MNHEY and CDR2 SVGAGI. There are 15 residues in the CDR3.

The chain uses TRBV7-2 and TRBJ2-7, with TRBD2 as a possible D gene (6 bases). The CDR3 has 15 residues. Trimming removed 4 bases from V and 2 bases from J, with 15 bases in between. CDR1 SGHTA and CDR2 FQGNSA come from the germline V gene. The CDR3: CASSSTPSEAYEQYF. In DNA form, the CDR3 reads TGTGCCAGCAGCTCCACTCCTAGCGAGGCCTACGAGCAGTACTTC.

J is TRBJ2-2 and V is TRBV19; 14 nucleotides align to TRBD2. Germline CDR1 is LNHDA and CDR2 is SQIVND (reference sequence). V dropped 4 bases and J dropped 6; count of bases not matched to a gene: 4. This CDR3 spans 16 amino acids. CDR3 sequence: CASSRTSGGTAGELFF. The CDR3 bases are TGTGCCAGTAGTAGGACTAGCGGGGGGACAGCCGGGGAGCTGTTTTTT.

This clone was observed a single time. The chain links TRBV20-1 to TRBJ2-1; D is possibly TRBD2 (6 bases). Trimming took 5 bases from V and 12 from J, leaving 11 bases between them. Germline V gene sequence: CDR1 DFQATT, CDR2 SNEGSKA (reference sequence). CDR3 length equals 10 residues. The CDR3 protein is CSAGDSLQFF. As DNA, the CDR3 is TGCAGTGCTGGGGACTCCTTGCAGTTCTTC.

The chain carries TRBV6-2 or TRBV6-3 and TRBJ2-3; unclear D gene. V was shortened by 6 bases and J by 0 bases, with 4 bases between the two germline ends. Germline V gene sequence: CDR1 MNHEY, CDR2 SVGEGT. The CDR3 sequence is 12 residues long. The CDR3 DNA sequence: TGTGCCAGCAGCCCCAGCACAGATACGCAGTATTTT. Translating gives CASSPSTDTQYF.